The 23 T cell receptor beta chains below come from one sample, sequenced in a study of cytotoxic CD8 clonotypes in ibrutinib-treated CLL. Libraries were prepared by immunoSEQ multiplex PCR; TCRdb keeps only in-frame clonotypes and omits some of them. The sample has nearly 300,000 clones, roughly three quarters seen once. Sequences were derived from PBMCs, sampled at disease progression, from a patient treated with ibrutinib. Receptor source: a human donor with chronic lymphocytic leukemia.

The table lists this clone with a count of one. The chain combines TRBV11-2 with TRBJ2-7; TRBD1 matches 7 bases. V shed 4 bases and J 2 bases; nucleotides not matched to a gene: 8. The CDR3 extends over 15 amino acids. Germline CDR1 SGHAT, CDR2 FQNNGV. Here the CDR3 reads CASSSTGTATYEQYF. CDR3 coding DNA: TGTGCCAGCAGCTCCACCGGGACAGCAACCTACGAGCAGTACTTC.

This chain uses TRBV12-5 with TRBJ2-1, with no clear D. Germline assignment: CDR1 LGHNT and CDR2 FRNRAP. Trimming removed 2 bases from V and 12 bases from J, with 8 bases in between. The CDR3 has 11 residues. The CDR3, as DNA: TGTGCTAGTGGTTTGTCCGGTGGGCAGTTCTTC. This translates into CASGLSGGQFF. The full variable domain, with the rest looked up from reference TRBV12-5 and TRBJ2-1, is DARVTQTPRHKVTEMGQEVTMRCQPILGHNTVFWYRQTMMQGLELLAYFRNRAPLDDSGMPKDRFSAEMPDATLATLKIQPSEPRDSAVYFCASGLSGGQFFGPGTRLTVL.

CDR3 DNA sequence: TGTGCCAGCTCACCATCCGGACGCAACACCGGGGAGCTGTTTTTT. Translating it yields CASSPSGRNTGELFF. V gene TRBV18 combines with J gene TRBJ2-2; D not certain. The V gene's germline CDR1 is KGHSH and CDR2 LQKENI. The CDR3 sequence is 15 residues long. With 2 bases removed from V and 2 bases from J, the gap between germline ends came to 9 bases.

The chain links TRBV18 to TRBJ2-3, with unresolved D. The CDR3 runs 12 residues. The germline V and J ends were trimmed by 0 bases and 10 bases, with 8 bases remaining between them. CDR1 is KGHSH and CDR2 is LQKENI in the germline V gene. The CDR3 coding sequence is TGTGCCAGCTCACCACCTTTAGCAGCGCAGTATTTT. Protein sequence: CASSPPLAAQYF.

The chain is built from TRBV2 and TRBJ1-3, with D tentatively TRBD1 (6 bases). This CDR3 has 15 amino acids. Per germline, CDR1 SNHLY and CDR2 FYNNEI. Trimming shortened V by 6 bases and J by 4 bases, and 16 bases separated the two germline ends. Written as DNA, the CDR3 is TGTGCCAGCAGCCGCCGAGGGGGGATCGGAAACACCATATATTTT. Amino acids: CASSRRGGIGNTIYF.

The chain carries TRBV6-1 and TRBJ1-2; 11 positions match TRBD1. Losses at the gene ends were 2 bases for V and 5 bases for J; bases not matched to a gene: 10. The germline CDR1 and CDR2 sequences are MNHNS and SASEGT. CDR3 size: 17 residues. This CDR3 reads CASSESGKDRGLYGYTF. The CDR3 DNA follows: TGTGCCAGCAGTGAATCGGGGAAGGACAGGGGGCTTTATGGCTACACCTTC.

The V and J genes are TRBV10-3 and TRBJ1-2, with D perhaps matching TRBD1 (5 bases). The V end was cut by 3 bases, the J end by 4 bases, with 21 bases between. Looked up from germline, CDR1 is ENHRY and CDR2 is SYGVKD. The CDR3 extends over 17 amino acids. The CDR3 nucleotides read TGTGCCATCAGTGACTCCACTGGGACGGCCCCTTTCTATGGCTACACCTTC. Translating it yields CAISDSTGTAPFYGYTF.

This clone was found a few times. The chain couples TRBV4-1 to TRBJ1-2, with TRBD1 as a possible D gene (6 bases). The CDR3 sequence is 14 residues long. Germline CDR1 and CDR2: MGHRA and YSYEKL. Deletions cut 5 bases from V and 7 bases from J, with 17 bases between. The CDR3 protein is CASSKFTGMRGYTF. Here the CDR3 DNA reads TGCGCCAGCAGCAAATTTACAGGGATGCGTGGCTACACCTTC.

V is TRBV9 and J is TRBJ2-7, with 7 bases matching TRBD1. CDR3 length: 14 residues. Germline CDR1 is SGDLS and CDR2 is YYNGEE. Trimming cost V 3 bases and J 4 bases; bases outside gene matches: 7. The CDR3 sequence: CASSDRDSVYEQYF. The CDR3 nucleotides read TGTGCCAGCAGCGACCGGGACAGTGTTTACGAGCAGTACTTC. Supplemented by reference TRBV9 and TRBJ2-7, the full variable domain reads DSGVTQTPKHLITATGQRVTLRCSPRSGDLSVYWYQQSLDQGLQFLIQYYNGEERAKGNILERFSAQQFPDLHSELNLSSLELGDSALYFCASSDRDSVYEQYFGPGTRLTVT.

V is TRBV2 and J is TRBJ1-2; TRBD1 agrees at 7 bases. The CDR3 extends over 13 amino acids. Germline V CDR1 and CDR2: SNHLY, FYNNEI. The V segment lost 6 bases and the J segment 7 bases; nucleotides outside the gene matches: 8. CDR3 amino acids: CASRQGGRGGYTF. CDR3 DNA: TGTGCCAGCAGGCAGGGGGGGAGGGGTGGCTACACCTTC.

Only a few counts were recorded for this clone. V gene TRBV18 combines with J gene TRBJ1-5; TRBD1 is a possible D gene (6 bases). Germline CDR1 reads KGHSH; CDR2 reads LQKENI. V was shortened by 2 bases and J by 7 bases, with 12 bases between the two germline ends. The CDR3 contains 14 residues. In DNA form, the CDR3 reads TGTGCCAGCTCACCAAGGGACATCCACCAGCCCCAGCATTTT. Encoded protein: CASSPRDIHQPQHF.

V is TRBV7-3 and J is TRBJ1-1; D remains ambiguous. The germline V gene has CDR1 SGHTA and CDR2 FQGTGA. The germline V and J ends were trimmed by 4 bases and 1 base, with 7 bases remaining between them. This CDR3 contains 13 residues. CDR3 region: CASSSTGNTEAFF. In nucleotides, the CDR3 is TGTGCCAGCAGCTCAACGGGGAACACTGAAGCTTTCTTT.

The V call is TRBV4-1, the J call TRBJ2-7; D is perhaps TRBD1 or TRBD2 (5 bases each). The CDR3 spans 13 residues. Trimming removed 3 bases at V and 3 bases at J, with 9 bases between. Germline V gives CDR1 MGHRA, CDR2 YSYEKL. The CDR3 here is CASSHGTDYEQYF. In nucleotides, the CDR3 is TGCGCCAGCAGCCACGGGACGGACTACGAGCAGTACTTC.

This CDR3 reads CGAGWGGYEQYF. CDR3 DNA: TGTGGAGCGGGCTGGGGGGGGTACGAGCAGTACTTC. The rearrangement uses TRBV28 and TRBJ2-7; TRBD2 aligns across 7 bases. The CDR3 length is 12 residues. Germline values: CDR1 MDHEN, CDR2 SYDVKM.

This clone has only a few counts. The chain couples TRBV6-6 to TRBJ1-2; 9 positions match TRBD1. This CDR3 is 14 amino acids long. Germline CDR1 and CDR2: MNHNY and SVGAGI (reference sequence). Trimming removed 7 bases from V and 8 bases from J; junction bases left unmatched: 11. CDR3 in amino acids: CASNYLTGGRGYTF. CDR3 coding DNA: TGTGCCAGCAACTACCTGACAGGGGGAAGGGGCTACACCTTC.

V and J are TRBV7-6 and TRBJ2-7; no definite D call. Trimming removed 1 base from V and 9 bases from J, with 13 bases in between. The CDR3 length is 13 residues. Germline CDR1 reads SGHVS; CDR2 reads FNYEAQ. CDR3 loop: CASSLDHQHAQYF. CDR3 in DNA: TGTGCCAGCAGCTTAGATCATCAGCACGCGCAGTACTTC.

This clone is a singleton in its sample. The CDR3 spells CASSPGPYNEQFF. In nucleotides, the CDR3 is TGTGCCAGCAGTCCGGGACCGTACAATGAGCAGTTCTTC. The rearrangement links TRBV5-4 to TRBJ2-1, with D perhaps assigned TRBD1 or TRBD2 (5 bases each). Germline V gene lookup returns CDR1 SGHNT and CDR2 YYREEE (reference sequence). This CDR3 is 13 amino acids long. Trimming took 5 bases from V and 4 from J, leaving 10 bases between them. Full variable domain (outside the CDR3, taken from reference TRBV5-4 and TRBJ2-1): ETGVTQSPTHLIKTRGQQVTLRCSSQSGHNTVSWYQQALGQGPQFIFQYYREEENGRGNFPPRFSGLQFPNYSSELNVNALELDDSALYLCASSPGPYNEQFFGPGTRLTVL.

The chain couples TRBV9 to TRBJ2-7, with D unresolved. The germline V gene has CDR1 SGDLS and CDR2 YYNGEE. The V end lost 0 bases, the J end lost 12 bases, and 16 bases lay between the germline ends. The CDR3 runs 13 residues. CDR3 region: CASSVGSDPPRYF. Written as DNA, the CDR3 is TGTGCCAGCAGCGTAGGGTCGGACCCTCCCCGGTACTTC.

This clone appeared a few times. The chain has TRBV29-1 and TRBJ2-7; D is undetermined. The CDR3 extends over 10 amino acids. Germline V gives CDR1 SQVTM, CDR2 ANQGSEA. In DNA form, the CDR3 reads TGCAGAGGTCTGGCTCCCGAGCAGTACTTC. This sequence encodes CRGLAPEQYF.

V gene TRBV13 combines with J gene TRBJ2-7, with a weak D call TRBD1 (6 bases). CDR3 length: 13 amino acids. From germline, CDR1 is PRHDT and CDR2 FYEKMQ (reference sequence). Deletions cut 5 bases from V and 5 bases from J, with 13 bases between. The CDR3 protein is CASSRAGDHEQYF. CDR3 in DNA: TGTGCCAGCAGCCGTGCAGGGGATCACGAGCAGTACTTC.

This clone was detected a few times. The rearrangement links TRBV27 to TRBJ1-1; D ambiguous. Germline lookup yields CDR1 MNHEY and CDR2 SMNVEV (reference sequence). V lost 1 base and J 0 bases, leaving 12 bases between the germline ends. The CDR3 is made up of 16 amino acids. The DNA for the CDR3 is TGTGCCAGCAGTTTATGGGAGGGAGGAGTGAACACTGAAGCTTTCTTT. It specifies CASSLWEGGVNTEAFF.

The V gene is TRBV14, the J gene TRBJ1-6; D is perhaps TRBD1 (5 bases). The germline gives CDR1 SGHDN, CDR2 FVKESK. Trimming shortened V by 3 bases and J by 8 bases, and 11 bases separated the two germline ends. This CDR3 comprises 14 residues. The CDR3 sequence is CASSHEGGDSPLHF. CDR3 nucleotides: TGTGCCAGCAGCCACGAAGGAGGGGATTCACCCCTCCACTTT.

The rearrangement links TRBV10-3 to TRBJ2-5, with 9 bases matching TRBD2. J gave up 4 bases and V 6 bases, and 12 bases lay outside the gene matches. Germline V gene data show CDR1 as ENHRY and CDR2 as SYGVKD. CDR3 length equals 16 residues. The CDR3 bases are TGTGCCATCAGCAACACCCCGTTAGCGGGGGCAGAGACCCAGTACTTC. As protein: CAISNTPLAGAETQYF.